A few counts support the clone carrying this T cell receptor beta chain. This sample is drawn from a study of blood T cell repertoires in COVID-19. Background on the study: COVID-19 samples from acute and convalescent phases originated in the United States, Italy and Spain. PBMCs, B-cell-depleted T cells, or T cells were the source of the cDNA or gDNA that made up the material.

Original processing methods: Reference gene primer amplification gave estimated nucleated cell counts. Profiled with immunoSEQ multiplex PCR; TCRdb holds only in-frame clones, not every one. The V and J calls and clone size come from that table; D and trimming were worked out from the DNA. The sample holds just over 250,000 clones, more than 75% seen once. The specimen was peripheral blood. The origin of this receptor is a woman between 50 and 59 years old with acute or convalescent COVID-19.

For the CDR3, the DNA is TGTGCCAGCAGCGTAATAGCGGGAACCTACAATGAGCAGTTCTTC. Its translation: CASSVIAGTYNEQFF. The chain carries TRBV9 and TRBJ2-1, with TRBD2 identical over 8 bases. The V segment lost 1 base and the J segment 2 bases; nucleotides outside the gene matches: 2. Germline CDR1 and CDR2: SGDLS and YYNGEE. The CDR3 consists of 15 residues. The variable domain in full, with the rest retrieved from reference TRBV9 and TRBJ2-1, is DSGVTQTPKHLITATGQRVTLRCSPRSGDLSVYWYQQSLDQGLQFLIQYYNGEERAKGNILERFSAQQFPDLHSELNLSSLELGDSALYFCASSVIAGTYNEQFFGPGTRLTVL.